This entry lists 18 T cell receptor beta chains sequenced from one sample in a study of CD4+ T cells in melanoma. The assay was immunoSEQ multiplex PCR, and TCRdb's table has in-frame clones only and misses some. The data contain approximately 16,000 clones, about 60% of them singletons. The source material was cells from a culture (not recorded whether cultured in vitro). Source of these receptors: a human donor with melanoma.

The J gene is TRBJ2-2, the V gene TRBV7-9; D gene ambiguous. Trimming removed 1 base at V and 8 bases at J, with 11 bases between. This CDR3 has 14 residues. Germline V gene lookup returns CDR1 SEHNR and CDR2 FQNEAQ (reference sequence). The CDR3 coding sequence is TGTGCCAGCAGCTTAGGTTCGGGTTCTGGGGAGCTGTTTTTT. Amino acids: CASSLGSGSGELFF.

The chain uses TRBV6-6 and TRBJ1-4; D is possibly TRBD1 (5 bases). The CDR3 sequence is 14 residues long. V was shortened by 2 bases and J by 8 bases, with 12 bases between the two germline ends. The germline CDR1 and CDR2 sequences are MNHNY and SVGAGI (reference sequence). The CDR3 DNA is TGTGCCAGCAGTTACGAGGACACGAGAGAAAAACTGTTTTTT. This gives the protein CASSYEDTREKLFF.

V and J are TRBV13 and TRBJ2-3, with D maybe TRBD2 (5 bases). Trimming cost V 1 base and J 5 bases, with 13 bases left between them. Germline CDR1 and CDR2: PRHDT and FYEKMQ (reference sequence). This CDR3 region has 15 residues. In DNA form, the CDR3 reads TGTGCCAGCAGCTTAGAAGGCCGGGGTGGAGATACGCAGTATTTT. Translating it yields CASSLEGRGGDTQYF.

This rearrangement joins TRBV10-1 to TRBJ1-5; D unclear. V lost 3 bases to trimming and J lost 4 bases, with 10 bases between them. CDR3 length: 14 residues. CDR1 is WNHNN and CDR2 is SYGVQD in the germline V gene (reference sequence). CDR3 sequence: CASSEREQNQPQHF. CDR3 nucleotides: TGCGCCAGCAGTGAACGGGAGCAGAATCAGCCCCAGCATTTT.

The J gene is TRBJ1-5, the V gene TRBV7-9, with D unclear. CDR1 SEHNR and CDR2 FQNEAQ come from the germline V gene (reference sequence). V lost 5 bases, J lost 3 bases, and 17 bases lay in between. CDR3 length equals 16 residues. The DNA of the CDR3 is TGTGCCAGCAGCCTCCCGCGAACAGATTACAATCAGCCCCAGCATTTT. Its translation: CASSLPRTDYNQPQHF. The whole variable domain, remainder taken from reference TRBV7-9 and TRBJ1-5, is DTGVSQNPRHKITKRGQNVTFRCDPISEHNRLYWYRQTLGQGPEFLTYFQNEAQLEKSRLLSDRFSAERPKGSFSTLEIQRTEQGDSAMYLCASSLPRTDYNQPQHFGDGTRLSIL.

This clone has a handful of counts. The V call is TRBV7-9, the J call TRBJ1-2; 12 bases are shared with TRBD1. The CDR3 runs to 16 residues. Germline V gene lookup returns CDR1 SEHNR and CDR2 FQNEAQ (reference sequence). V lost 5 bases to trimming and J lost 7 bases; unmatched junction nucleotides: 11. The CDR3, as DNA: TGTGCCAGCAGCCCGCCGGGACAGGGGGCTGGGGGTGGCTACACCTTC. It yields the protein CASSPPGQGAGGGYTF.

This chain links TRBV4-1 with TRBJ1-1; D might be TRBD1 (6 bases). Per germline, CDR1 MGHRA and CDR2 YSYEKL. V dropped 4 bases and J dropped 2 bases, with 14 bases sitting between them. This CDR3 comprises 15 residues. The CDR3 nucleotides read TGCGCCAGCAGCCGTGCGGGGACACTCAACACTGAAGCTTTCTTT. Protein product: CASSRAGTLNTEAFF.

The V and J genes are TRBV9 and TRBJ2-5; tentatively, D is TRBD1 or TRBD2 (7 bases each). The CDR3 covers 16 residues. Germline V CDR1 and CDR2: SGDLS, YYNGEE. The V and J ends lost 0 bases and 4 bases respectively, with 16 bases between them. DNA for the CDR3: TGTGCCAGCAGCGTAGGGGGGGGCAACAGGGGAGAGACCCAGTACTTC. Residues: CASSVGGGNRGETQYF.

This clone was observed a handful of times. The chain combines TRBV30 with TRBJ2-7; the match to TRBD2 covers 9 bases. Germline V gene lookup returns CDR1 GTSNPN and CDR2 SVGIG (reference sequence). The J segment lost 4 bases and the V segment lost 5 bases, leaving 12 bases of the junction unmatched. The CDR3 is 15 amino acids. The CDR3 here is CAWGWGLAGRYEQYF. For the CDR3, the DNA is TGTGCCTGGGGCTGGGGGCTAGCGGGGCGGTACGAGCAGTACTTC.

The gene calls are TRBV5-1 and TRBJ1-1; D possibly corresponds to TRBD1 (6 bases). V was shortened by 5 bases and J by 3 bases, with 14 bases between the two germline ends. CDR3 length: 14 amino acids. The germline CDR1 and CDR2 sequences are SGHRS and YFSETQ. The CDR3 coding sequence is TGCGCCAGCAGGAGGGACACTTGGGACACTGAAGCTTTCTTT. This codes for CASRRDTWDTEAFF.

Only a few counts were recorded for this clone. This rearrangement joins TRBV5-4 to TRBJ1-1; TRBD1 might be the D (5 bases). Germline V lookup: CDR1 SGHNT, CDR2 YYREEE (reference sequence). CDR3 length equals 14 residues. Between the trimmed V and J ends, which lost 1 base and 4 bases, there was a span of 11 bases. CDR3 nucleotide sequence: TGTGCCAGCAGCTTGAGGGGAGTAGGCACTGAAGCTTTCTTT. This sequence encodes CASSLRGVGTEAFF.

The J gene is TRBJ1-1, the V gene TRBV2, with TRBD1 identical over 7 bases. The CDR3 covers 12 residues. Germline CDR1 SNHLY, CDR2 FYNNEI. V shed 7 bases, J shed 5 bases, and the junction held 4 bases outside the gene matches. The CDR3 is CASKRGQTEAFF. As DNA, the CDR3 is TGTGCCAGCAAGAGGGGGCAAACTGAAGCTTTCTTT.

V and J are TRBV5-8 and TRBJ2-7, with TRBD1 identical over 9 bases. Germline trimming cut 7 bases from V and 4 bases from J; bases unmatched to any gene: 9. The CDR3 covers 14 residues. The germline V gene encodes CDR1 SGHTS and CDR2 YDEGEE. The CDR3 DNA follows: TGTGCCAGCGCCCCCGGGACAGGGCTTTACGAGCAGTACTTC. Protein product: CASAPGTGLYEQYF.

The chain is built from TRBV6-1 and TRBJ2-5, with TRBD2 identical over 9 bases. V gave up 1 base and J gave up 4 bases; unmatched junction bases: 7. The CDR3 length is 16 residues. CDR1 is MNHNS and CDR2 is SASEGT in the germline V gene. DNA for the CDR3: TGTGCCAGCAGTGAAGGAGGCGGGGGGGCCCGAGAGACCCAGTACTTC. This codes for CASSEGGGGARETQYF.

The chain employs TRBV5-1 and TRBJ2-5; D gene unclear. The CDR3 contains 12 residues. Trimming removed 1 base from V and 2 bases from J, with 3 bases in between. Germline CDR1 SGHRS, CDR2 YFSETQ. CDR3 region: CASSLTQETQYF. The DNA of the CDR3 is TGCGCCAGCAGCTTGACTCAAGAGACCCAGTACTTC.

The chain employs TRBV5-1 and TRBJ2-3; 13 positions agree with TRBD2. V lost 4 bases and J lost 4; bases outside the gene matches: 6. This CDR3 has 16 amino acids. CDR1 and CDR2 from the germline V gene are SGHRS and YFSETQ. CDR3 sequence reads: CASSIGTSGASDTQYF. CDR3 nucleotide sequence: TGCGCCAGCAGCATCGGGACTAGCGGGGCCTCAGATACGCAGTATTTT.

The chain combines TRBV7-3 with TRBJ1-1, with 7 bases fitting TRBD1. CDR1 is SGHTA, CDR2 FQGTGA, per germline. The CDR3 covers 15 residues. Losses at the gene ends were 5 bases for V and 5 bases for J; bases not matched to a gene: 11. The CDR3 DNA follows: TGTGCCAGCAGCCCAAGACAGGGTCAGGCTACTGAAGCTTTCTTT. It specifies CASSPRQGQATEAFF.

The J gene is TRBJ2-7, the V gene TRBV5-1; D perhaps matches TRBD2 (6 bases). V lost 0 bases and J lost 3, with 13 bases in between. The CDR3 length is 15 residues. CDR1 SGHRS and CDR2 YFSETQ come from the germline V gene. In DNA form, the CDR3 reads TGCGCCAGCAGCTTGGGAGACGGGGGAGGCTACGAGCAGTACTTC. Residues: CASSLGDGGGYEQYF. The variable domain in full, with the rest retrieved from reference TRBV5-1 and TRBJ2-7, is KAGVTQTPRYLIKTRGQQVTLSCSPISGHRSVSWYQQTPGQGLQFLFEYFSETQRNKGNFPGRFSGRQFSNSRSEMNVSTLELGDSALYLCASSLGDGGGYEQYFGPGTRLTVT.